These 32 T cell receptor beta chains were sequenced from one sample in a study of OX40 agonist ivuxolimab in advanced cancers. Produced via immunoSEQ multiplex PCR; TCRdb's table is partial and in-frame only. The sample consists of 75,000 to 95,000 clones, roughly 80% of them appearing once. The sequences come from CD4+ or CD8+ T cells sorted from blood, collected in a trial of the OX40 agonist ivuxolimab. The origin of the receptors is an adult with an advanced solid tumor such as melanoma, head and neck, liver or kidney cancer.

The chain combines TRBV7-2 with TRBJ2-1; 10 bases map to TRBD2. V trimming: 0 bases; J trimming: 3 bases; junction bases outside the gene matches: 2. Germline V gene data show CDR1 as SGHTA and CDR2 as FQGNSA. This CDR3 is built from 16 residues. CDR3 sequence: CASSLASSGGYNEQFF. DNA of the CDR3: TGTGCCAGCAGCTTAGCATCTAGCGGGGGCTACAATGAGCAGTTCTTC.

This clone was counted between two and nine times. The chain joins TRBV7-8 to TRBJ1-2, with D perhaps TRBD1 (6 bases). Germline CDR1 SGHVS, CDR2 FQNEAQ. The CDR3 consists of 14 residues. V shed 2 bases and J shed 4 bases, with 11 bases lying between them. Here the CDR3 reads CASSLRRGAYGYTF. The CDR3 region has the DNA TGTGCCAGCAGCTTACGACGGGGGGCCTATGGCTACACCTTC.

The sample holds a few counts of this clone. This sequence joins TRBV28 and TRBJ1-6; TRBD1 is a possible D gene (5 bases). V shed 5 bases and J shed 12 bases, with 11 bases lying between them. The CDR3 is 12 amino acids. Germline V gene sequence: CDR1 MDHEN, CDR2 SYDVKM. CDR3: CASSTTVLPLHF. The DNA of the CDR3 is TGTGCCAGCAGTACGACAGTGCTACCCCTCCACTTT.

The chain carries TRBV7-2 and TRBJ2-7; 8 nucleotides line up with TRBD2. The germline CDR1 and CDR2 sequences are SGHTA and FQGNSA. The CDR3 loop spans 16 amino acids. With 3 bases clipped from V and 2 bases from J, the junction kept 9 bases outside the gene matches. In DNA form, the CDR3 reads TGTGCCAGCAGCTTCACCCGGGGGGGGAGCCCCTACGAGCAGTACTTC. It encodes CASSFTRGGSPYEQYF.

V gene TRBV27 combines with J gene TRBJ2-5; D tentatively fits TRBD1 or TRBD2 (5 bases each). The assigned J gene may be wrong: the sequence end matches TRBJ2-7 better. The germline V gene encodes CDR1 MNHEY and CDR2 SMNVEV (reference sequence). CDR3 length: 15 residues. CDR3 in amino acids: CASSSNYLGAYEQYF. DNA of the CDR3: TGTGCCAGCAGTTCAAACTATCTGGGGGCCTACGAGCAGTACTTC.

This clone was recorded only once. V gene TRBV6-5 combines with J gene TRBJ1-2; no firm D call. Trimming left V 0 bases short and J 7 bases short, with 15 bases between. Germline V gene lookup returns CDR1 MNHEY and CDR2 SVGAGI. This CDR3 has 15 residues. CDR3 sequence reads: CASSYSDVRISGYTF. DNA of the CDR3: TGTGCCAGCAGTTACTCCGATGTACGCATCAGTGGCTACACCTTC.

The V gene is TRBV5-6, the J gene TRBJ2-7; TRBD1 might be the D (6 bases). The CDR3 covers 14 residues. The V gene's germline CDR1 is SGHDT and CDR2 YYEEEE. V lost 2 bases to trimming and J lost 10 bases, with 19 bases between them. The CDR3 reads CASSFGTGSKGQYF. CDR3 in DNA: TGTGCCAGCAGCTTCGGCACAGGGTCTAAGGGACAGTACTTC.

The gene calls are TRBV7-2 and TRBJ2-2, with 7 bases fitting TRBD1. CDR1 and CDR2 from the germline V gene are SGHTA and FQGNSA. J was trimmed by 3 bases and V by 5 bases; bases with no gene match: 6. This CDR3 is built from 15 residues. CDR3 bases: TGTGCCAGCAGCATCCCGACAGGGTACACCGGGGAGCTGTTTTTT. It is translated as CASSIPTGYTGELFF.

V gene TRBV19 combines with J gene TRBJ1-5, with D maybe TRBD1 (5 bases). V was trimmed by 3 bases and J by 5 bases, leaving 11 bases between them. This CDR3 contains 14 residues. CDR1 LNHDA and CDR2 SQIVND come from the germline V gene (reference sequence). This CDR3 reads CASSIRGSDQPQHF. The CDR3 nucleotides are TGTGCCAGTAGTATTCGGGGGTCGGATCAGCCCCAGCATTTT.

The genes are TRBV6-5 and TRBJ1-2; D is possibly TRBD1 (6 bases). V lost 0 bases to trimming and J lost 4 bases, with 15 bases between them. CDR3 length equals 16 residues. CDR1 is MNHEY and CDR2 is SVGAGI in the germline V gene. CDR3 loop: CASSYSPPGEGYGYTF. Here the CDR3 DNA reads TGTGCCAGCAGTTACTCACCACCAGGGGAGGGCTATGGCTACACCTTC.

V is TRBV5-1 and J is TRBJ1-2; D call uncertain. CDR3 length: 13 residues. Germline CDR1 and CDR2: SGHRS and YFSETQ. With 0 bases removed from V and 4 bases from J, the gap between germline ends came to 7 bases. The CDR3 nucleotides are TGCGCCAGCAGCTTGGCAGGCCTCTATGGCTACACCTTC. Amino acid sequence: CASSLAGLYGYTF.

CDR3 sequence reads: CASTSGGAYNEQFF. CDR3 nucleotide sequence: TGTGCCAGCACTAGCGGGGGGGCCTACAATGAGCAGTTCTTC. This sequence joins TRBV28 and TRBJ2-1; TRBD2 aligns across 12 bases. This CDR3 contains 14 residues. The germline V gene encodes CDR1 MDHEN and CDR2 SYDVKM. The V gene end was trimmed by 7 bases and the J gene end by 2 bases; junction bases not matched to a gene: 0.

The chain couples TRBV7-2 to TRBJ2-2; perhaps TRBD2 as D (6 bases). This CDR3 has 15 residues. Trimming stripped 5 bases from V and 6 bases from J, with 16 bases between. Germline V gene sequence: CDR1 SGHTA, CDR2 FQGNSA. CDR3: CASSHGTSGAGELFF. The CDR3, as DNA: TGTGCCAGCAGCCATGGGACCTCGGGGGCCGGGGAGCTGTTTTTT.

The CDR3: CASSLGSGDTEAFF. The CDR3 region has the DNA TGTGCCAGCAGCTTAGGGTCTGGGGACACTGAAGCTTTCTTT. The V gene is TRBV11-2, the J gene TRBJ1-1; D not resolved. Germline V gives CDR1 SGHAT, CDR2 FQNNGV. The CDR3 has 14 residues. Trimming removed 1 base from V and 3 bases from J, with 9 bases in between. Based on the CDR3 plus reference TRBV11-2 and TRBJ1-1, the full variable domain is EAGVAQSPRYKIIEKRQSVAFWCNPISGHATLYWYQQILGQGPKLLIQFQNNGVVDDSQLPKDRFSAERLKGVDSTLKIQPAKLEDSAVYLCASSLGSGDTEAFFGQGTRLTVV.

The chain has TRBV7-2 and TRBJ2-4; TRBD2 agrees at 9 bases. Germline trimming cut 5 bases from V and 6 bases from J; bases unmatched to any gene: 11. Germline CDR1 and CDR2: SGHTA and FQGNSA. The CDR3 length is 16 residues. The CDR3 loop reads CASSTTSGGGGNIQYF. Written as DNA, the CDR3 is TGTGCCAGCAGCACGACTAGCGGCGGCGGAGGAAACATTCAGTACTTC. The full variable domain, with the rest looked up from reference TRBV7-2 and TRBJ2-4, is GAGVSQSPSNKVTEKGKDVELRCDPISGHTALYWYRQSLGQGLEFLIYFQGNSAPDKSGLPSDRFSAERTGGSVSTLTIQRTQQEDSAVYLCASSTTSGGGGNIQYFGAGTRLSVL.

V is TRBV5-1 and J is TRBJ2-5, with 7 nucleotides matching TRBD1. V gave up 6 bases and J gave up 2 bases; unmatched junction bases: 4. Germline V CDR1 and CDR2: SGHRS, YFSETQ. This CDR3 has 13 residues. CDR3 bases: TGCGCCAGCACCGGACAGGCTCAAGAGACCCAGTACTTC. Translating gives CASTGQAQETQYF.

This chain uses TRBV29-1 with TRBJ2-7; D possibly matches TRBD1 or TRBD2 (6 bases each). The CDR3 has 15 residues. Germline CDR1 and CDR2: SQVTM and ANQGSEA. The V end lost 4 bases, the J end lost 6 bases, and 22 bases lay between the germline ends. The chain's CDR3 is CSVAPGWGASGEQYF. Here the CDR3 DNA reads TGCAGCGTTGCCCCAGGATGGGGGGCGTCGGGCGAGCAGTACTTC.

The V and J genes are TRBV29-1 and TRBJ2-5; D is undetermined. This CDR3 region has 14 residues. In germline, CDR1 is SQVTM, CDR2 ANQGSEA. With 4 bases removed from V and 2 bases from J, the gap between germline ends came to 14 bases. Here the CDR3 DNA reads TGCAGCGTTGTCTTTATGGAACAGCAAGAGACCCAGTACTTC. Translation gives CSVVFMEQQETQYF. Using reference TRBV29-1 and TRBJ2-5 for the parts outside the CDR3, the full variable domain is SAVISQKPSRDICQRGTSLTIQCQVDSQVTMMFWYRQQPGQSLTLIATANQGSEATYESGFVIDKFPISRPNLTFSTLTVSNMSPEDSSIYLCSVVFMEQQETQYFGPGTRLLVL.

V and J are TRBV6-6 and TRBJ1-5; TRBD1 might be the D (6 bases). The CDR3 length is 16 residues. The germline CDR1 and CDR2 sequences are MNHNY and SVGAGI (reference sequence). V was clipped by 0 bases and J by 4 bases, with 13 bases between them. The CDR3 protein is CASSYSQGRSNQPQHF. The CDR3 nucleotides read TGTGCCAGCAGTTACTCCCAGGGGAGGTCTAATCAGCCCCAGCATTTT.

The V and J genes are TRBV5-1 and TRBJ2-1; D might be TRBD2 (5 bases). V was shortened by 0 bases and J by 7 bases, with 11 bases between the two germline ends. Germline V CDR1 and CDR2: SGHRS, YFSETQ. The CDR3 sequence is 14 residues long. CDR3 in amino acids: CASSLARTGNEQFF. CDR3 DNA sequence: TGCGCCAGCAGCTTGGCCAGGACGGGGAATGAGCAGTTCTTC.

The rearrangement joins TRBV7-2 to TRBJ2-5, with D possibly matching TRBD1 (5 bases). Trimming pared 6 bases from V and 2 bases from J, leaving 13 bases between. This CDR3 has 14 residues. From germline, CDR1 is SGHTA and CDR2 FQGNSA. The CDR3 DNA reads TGTGCCAGCAGTAGACAGAGTACTCAAGAGACCCAGTACTTC. It codes for CASSRQSTQETQYF. Supplemented by reference TRBV7-2 and TRBJ2-5, the full variable domain reads GAGVSQSPSNKVTEKGKDVELRCDPISGHTALYWYRQSLGQGLEFLIYFQGNSAPDKSGLPSDRFSAERTGGSVSTLTIQRTQQEDSAVYLCASSRQSTQETQYFGPGTRLLVL.

The V call is TRBV5-1, the J call TRBJ1-3; D remains unclear. With 4 bases removed from V and 0 bases from J, the gap between germline ends came to 11 bases. Germline V gene lookup returns CDR1 SGHRS and CDR2 YFSETQ. CDR3 length: 15 amino acids. CDR3 nucleotide sequence: TGCGCCAGCAGCATGGACCCCAACTCTGGAAACACCATATATTTT. This translates into CASSMDPNSGNTIYF.

This clone was recorded only once. The chain employs TRBV30 and TRBJ1-1; D might be TRBD1 (6 bases). V was trimmed by 0 bases and J by 0 bases, leaving 17 bases between them. CDR1 is GTSNPN, CDR2 SVGIG, per germline (reference sequence). The CDR3 runs 17 residues. CDR3 in DNA: TGTGCCTGGAGTGTTACAGGGAAAACGATGGTGAACACTGAAGCTTTCTTT. Translation: CAWSVTGKTMVNTEAFF.

The gene calls are TRBV7-3 and TRBJ2-2; 11 bases match TRBD2. Germline V gene sequence: CDR1 SGHTA, CDR2 FQGTGA. CDR3 length: 17 amino acids. Trimming cost V 0 bases and J 6 bases; bases outside gene matches: 6. The CDR3 DNA is TGTGCCAGCAGCTTAACAGCTACTAGCGGGAGCTCCGGGGAGCTGTTTTTT. Protein sequence: CASSLTATSGSSGELFF. Combining the CDR3 with reference TRBV7-3 and TRBJ2-2 gives the whole variable domain GAGVSQTPSNKVTEKGKYVELRCDPISGHTALYWYRQSLGQGPEFLIYFQGTGAADDSGLPNDRFFAVRPEGSVSTLKIQRTERGDSAVYLCASSLTATSGSSGELFFGEGSRLTVL.

The J gene is TRBJ2-7, the V gene TRBV6-1; 7 bases map to TRBD1. J gave up 4 bases and V 7 bases, and 13 bases lay outside the gene matches. The CDR3 loop spans 15 amino acids. Germline CDR1 and CDR2: MNHNS and SASEGT. CDR3 bases: TGTGCCAGCATTGAGCCCGGGACAGCTCATTACGAGCAGTACTTC. Residues: CASIEPGTAHYEQYF.

The chain couples TRBV7-8 to TRBJ1-3; no firm D call. CDR3 length equals 13 residues. Trimming removed 5 bases from V and 4 bases from J, with 9 bases in between. Germline CDR1 SGHVS, CDR2 FQNEAQ. The CDR3 loop is CASSLHGGNTIYF. The CDR3 nucleotides are TGTGCCAGCAGCCTACACGGGGGAAACACCATATATTTT.

The chain employs TRBV18 and TRBJ2-5; no definite D call. Germline CDR1 reads KGHSH; CDR2 reads LQKENI. V dropped 6 bases and J dropped 1 base, with 6 bases sitting between them. This CDR3 is built from 12 residues. CDR3 region: CASSQAQETQYF. The CDR3 DNA is TGTGCCAGCTCCCAAGCCCAAGAGACCCAGTACTTC. The variable domain in full, completed from reference TRBV18 and TRBJ2-5, reads NAGVMQNPRHLVRRRGQEARLRCSPMKGHSHVYWYRQLPEEGLKFMVYLQKENIIDESGMPKERFSAEFPKEGPSILRIQQVVRGDSAAYFCASSQAQETQYFGPGTRLLVL.

The gene calls are TRBV30 and TRBJ1-5; D gene uncertain. The CDR3 runs 13 residues. Per germline, CDR1 GTSNPN and CDR2 SVGIG (reference sequence). V lost 0 bases, J lost 3 bases, and 6 bases lay in between. In DNA, the CDR3 is TGTGCCTGGAGTGTAAATCTCAATCAGCCCCAGCATTTT. Amino acids: CAWSVNLNQPQHF.

The chain recombines TRBV27 with TRBJ2-1; weak D call: TRBD1 (6 bases). The CDR3 sequence is 15 residues long. Trimming took 3 bases from V and 0 from J, leaving 9 bases between them. CDR1 is MNHEY, CDR2 SMNVEV, per germline (reference sequence). The CDR3 bases are TGTGCCAGCAGTTTCCAGGGGAACTCCTACAATGAGCAGTTCTTC. It yields the protein CASSFQGNSYNEQFF.

The rearrangement joins TRBV6-1 to TRBJ2-1; TRBD1 aligns across 8 bases. J was trimmed by 12 bases and V by 6 bases; bases with no gene match: 10. CDR3 length: 13 residues. Germline loops: CDR1 MNHNS, CDR2 SASEGT. The CDR3 DNA reads as TGTGCCAGCAGGGATTGGACAGGGTACGTGCAGTTCTTC. Translation gives CASRDWTGYVQFF.

The chain uses TRBV5-4 and TRBJ2-7, with D unclear. Trimming took off 1 base at V and 0 bases at J, with 11 bases between the two ends. This CDR3 region has 15 residues. CDR1 and CDR2 (germline): SGHNT, YYREEE (reference sequence). Written as DNA, the CDR3 is TGTGCCAGCAGCTTGCCACGGAGCAACTCCTACGAGCAGTACTTC. Protein sequence: CASSLPRSNSYEQYF.

The chain employs TRBV28 and TRBJ2-2; 8 bases are a match to TRBD1. CDR3 length equals 13 residues. Unmatched junction bases numbered 8, after V lost 9 bases and J lost 8 bases. Germline CDR1 reads MDHEN; CDR2 reads SYDVKM. CDR3 protein: CARNRQGRGELFF. DNA of the CDR3: TGTGCCAGAAACCGACAGGGGAGGGGGGAGCTGTTTTTT. Using reference TRBV28 and TRBJ2-2 for the parts outside the CDR3, the full variable domain is DVKVTQSSRYLVKRTGEKVFLECVQDMDHENMFWYRQDPGLGLRLIYFSYDVKMKEKGDIPEGYSVSREKKERFSLILESASTNQTSMYLCARNRQGRGELFFGEGSRLTVL.